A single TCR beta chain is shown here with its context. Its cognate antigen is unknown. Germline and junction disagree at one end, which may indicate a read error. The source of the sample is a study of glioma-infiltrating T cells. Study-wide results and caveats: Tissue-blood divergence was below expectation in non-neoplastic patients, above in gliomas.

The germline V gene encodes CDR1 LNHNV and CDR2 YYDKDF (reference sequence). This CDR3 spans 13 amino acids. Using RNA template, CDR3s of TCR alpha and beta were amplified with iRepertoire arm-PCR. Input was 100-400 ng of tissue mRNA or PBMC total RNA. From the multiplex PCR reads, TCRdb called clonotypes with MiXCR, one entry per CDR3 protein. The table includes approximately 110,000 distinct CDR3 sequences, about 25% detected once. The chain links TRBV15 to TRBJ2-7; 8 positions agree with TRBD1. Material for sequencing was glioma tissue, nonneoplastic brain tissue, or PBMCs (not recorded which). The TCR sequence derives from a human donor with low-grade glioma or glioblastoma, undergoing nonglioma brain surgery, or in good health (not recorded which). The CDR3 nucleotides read TGTGCCACCGGCAGAGACAGGGGTTACGAGCGGTACTTC. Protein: CATGRDRGYERYF.